The 23 T cell receptor beta chains below were found in one sample sequenced in a study of CD8 T cells in ankylosing spondylitis. TCRdb analysed the 5' RACE reads with MiXCR anew, one entry per CDR3 protein. The table has around 320,000 distinct CDR3 sequences, about a fifth seen once. The sample taken for sequencing was blood, either unsorted or a sorted T cell fraction (not recorded which). The receptor set was obtained from a female donor with ankylosing spondylitis or in good health (not recorded which).

J is TRBJ1-1 and V is TRBV7-2; D remains unclear. Trimming cost V 6 bases and J 5 bases, with 13 bases left between them. From germline, CDR1 is SGHTA and CDR2 FQGNSA. This CDR3 region has 13 residues. Written as DNA, the CDR3 is TGTGCCAGCAGGTTCCCGGGGAGGACTGAAGCTTTCTTT. Translating it yields CASRFPGRTEAFF.

This clonotype was observed many times. In nucleotides, the CDR3 is TGTGCCAGCTCCGGACAGAACTATGGCTACACCTTC. Its protein is CASSGQNYGYTF. This chain links TRBV6-1 with TRBJ1-2; D possibly corresponds to TRBD1 (6 bases). This CDR3 has 12 residues. The V end lost 8 bases, the J end lost 2 bases, and 9 bases lay between the germline ends. Germline loops: CDR1 MNHNS, CDR2 SASEGT.

V usage is TRBV6-5 and J usage is TRBJ2-1; D is possibly TRBD1 or TRBD2 (5 bases each). CDR3 length: 16 residues. The V gene's germline CDR1 is MNHEY and CDR2 SVGAGI. Trimming cost V 0 bases and J 7 bases, with 16 bases left between them. CDR3 nucleotide sequence: TGTGCCAGCAGTTACTCGAGGGGTAGTCTGGAAAATGAGCAGTTCTTC. Protein sequence: CASSYSRGSLENEQFF.

In this sample, this clonotype turned up a few times. This chain links TRBV12-3 or TRBV12-4 with TRBJ2-1; 12 nucleotides agree with TRBD2. The CDR3 sequence is 17 residues long. The V segment lost 5 bases and the J segment 8 bases; nucleotides outside the gene matches: 13. The CDR3 DNA reads as TGTGCCAGCAGTCGCGGACTAGCGGGATCCATGGGGGATGAGCAGTTCTTC. This encodes CASSRGLAGSMGDEQFF.

The chain uses TRBV4-3 and TRBJ2-1, with 10 bases fitting TRBD2. CDR1 and CDR2 (germline): LGHNA, YSLEER. V dropped 4 bases and J dropped 7; count of bases not matched to a gene: 7. This CDR3 has 15 amino acids. The CDR3 sequence: CASSLLAGGLNEQFF. DNA of the CDR3: TGCGCCAGCAGCCTCTTAGCGGGAGGTCTGAATGAGCAGTTCTTC.

The table lists this clonotype with many counts. V gene TRBV4-3 combines with J gene TRBJ1-5; D is unresolved. CDR3 size: 13 residues. The germline V gene encodes CDR1 LGHNA and CDR2 YSLEER. Trimming pared 1 base from V and 4 bases from J, leaving 5 bases between. This chain's CDR3 is CASSQAGNQPQHF. In DNA, the CDR3 is TGCGCCAGCAGCCAAGCAGGAAATCAGCCCCAGCATTTT.

V gene TRBV6-1 combines with J gene TRBJ2-4, with D perhaps TRBD2 (6 bases). Per the germline V gene, CDR1 is MNHNS and CDR2 is SASEGT. V lost 5 bases, J lost 15 bases, and 23 bases lay in between. The CDR3 extends over 14 amino acids. The CDR3 DNA sequence: TGTGCCAGCAGTCATAACTGGGACTCCCCGATGGGGTACTTC. Translation: CASSHNWDSPMGYF.

This clonotype was observed at least ten times. This rearrangement joins TRBV7-2 to TRBJ2-2; D is ambiguous. The V end was cut by 6 bases, the J end by 6 bases, with 8 bases between. Germline V CDR1 and CDR2: SGHTA, FQGNSA. The CDR3 length is 12 residues. The CDR3 region has the DNA TGTGCCAGCAGACGATCAGCCGGGGAGCTGTTTTTT. Residues: CASRRSAGELFF.

There are many counts of this clonotype. J is TRBJ2-1 and V is TRBV15, with no clear D. V gave up 7 bases and J gave up 2 bases, with 15 bases separating them. The germline V gene encodes CDR1 LNHNV and CDR2 YYDKDF (reference sequence). The CDR3 spans 15 residues. In DNA form, the CDR3 reads TGTGCCACCAAGGATGGCTACCGTACCTACAATGAGCAGTTCTTC. Amino acids: CATKDGYRTYNEQFF.

This rearrangement joins TRBV5-6 to TRBJ2-1, with D hard to call. Germline CDR1 SGHDT, CDR2 YYEEEE. Trimming stripped 0 bases from V and 5 bases from J, with 12 bases between. The CDR3 has 15 amino acids. The CDR3 DNA is TGTGCCAGCAGCTTGGGGTGGGATCACGACAATGAGCAGTTCTTC. It codes for CASSLGWDHDNEQFF.

This chain joins TRBV5-1 and TRBJ2-3; D gene unclear. Germline V gene sequence: CDR1 SGHRS, CDR2 YFSETQ. V lost 0 bases and J lost 2, with 10 bases in between. The CDR3 length is 15 residues. The DNA for the CDR3 is TGCGCCAGCAGCTTGGGGACCCTTCTCACAGATACGCAGTATTTT. Protein sequence: CASSLGTLLTDTQYF.

The chain carries TRBV9 and TRBJ2-2; D possibly uses TRBD1 or TRBD2 (6 bases each). Per the germline V gene, CDR1 is SGDLS and CDR2 is YYNGEE. V was trimmed by 5 bases and J by 7 bases, leaving 15 bases between them. The CDR3 spans 14 residues. CDR3 sequence: CASSLQGGSGELFF. The CDR3 region has the DNA TGTGCCAGCAGTCTTCAAGGGGGGAGCGGGGAGCTGTTTTTT. The complete variable domain, with remaining parts taken from reference TRBV9 and TRBJ2-2, reads DSGVTQTPKHLITATGQRVTLRCSPRSGDLSVYWYQQSLDQGLQFLIQYYNGEERAKGNILERFSAQQFPDLHSELNLSSLELGDSALYFCASSLQGGSGELFFGEGSRLTVL.

In its sample, this clonotype was seen a few times. This chain connects TRBV24-1 to TRBJ2-1; TRBD2 agrees at 10 bases. The CDR3 has 13 amino acids. From germline, CDR1 is KGHDR and CDR2 SFDVKD. Trimming cost V 12 bases and J 8 bases; bases outside gene matches: 9. The CDR3 region has the DNA TGTGCCGCCTCTAGCGGGAGTGTGGATGAGCAGTTCTTC. It translates to CAASSGSVDEQFF.

The chain is built from TRBV6-2 or TRBV6-3 and TRBJ2-3, with 8 nucleotides matching TRBD1. The CDR3 spans 15 residues. Germline CDR1 and CDR2: MNHEY and SVGEGT. The ends lost 6 bases at V and 4 bases at J; junction bases unmatched: 9. The CDR3 nucleotides read TGTGCCAGCAGCGCAGGACAGGGCGGCGCAGATACGCAGTATTTT. It translates to CASSAGQGGADTQYF.

This clonotype was seen once. This rearrangement joins TRBV16 to TRBJ1-2, with D uncertain. Germline V CDR1 and CDR2: KGHSY, FQNENV. The CDR3 runs to 14 residues. Trimming removed 0 bases at V and 4 bases at J, with 9 bases between. CDR3 sequence: CASSQSVQLYGYTF. CDR3 nucleotide sequence: TGTGCCAGCAGCCAATCGGTACAGCTCTATGGCTACACCTTC.

The chain is built from TRBV7-8 and TRBJ1-3, with 9 bases fitting TRBD1. CDR1 and CDR2 from the germline V gene are SGHVS and FQNEAQ. The V segment lost 5 bases and the J segment 4 bases; nucleotides outside the gene matches: 9. The CDR3 spans 16 residues. The CDR3 spells CASSALDRGVGNTIYF. As DNA, the CDR3 is TGTGCCAGCAGCGCGCTGGACAGGGGTGTCGGAAACACCATATATTTT. Using reference TRBV7-8 and TRBJ1-3 for the parts outside the CDR3, the full variable domain is GAGVSQSPRYKVAKRGQDVALRCDPISGHVSLFWYQQALGQGPEFLTYFQNEAQLDKSGLPSDRFFAERPEGSVSTLKIQRTQQEDSAVYLCASSALDRGVGNTIYFGEGSWLTVV.

In its sample, this clonotype was seen a few times. V is TRBV10-3 and J is TRBJ1-5; D is unclear. CDR3 length: 13 residues. Germline lookup yields CDR1 ENHRY and CDR2 SYGVKD. Trimming cost V 5 bases and J 9 bases, with 14 bases left between them. The DNA of the CDR3 is TGTGCCATCAGTCCCCAGGTTGCGGGGCCCCAGCATTTT. Amino acids: CAISPQVAGPQHF.

This clonotype was observed at least ten times. V and J are TRBV4-3 and TRBJ1-1; no definite D call. Germline values: CDR1 LGHNA, CDR2 YSLEER. CDR3 size: 12 residues. V lost 1 base, J lost 5 bases, and 5 bases lay in between. In DNA, the CDR3 is TGCGCCAGCAGCCAAGGGCAAACTGAAGCTTTCTTT. Residues: CASSQGQTEAFF.

The chain carries TRBV4-1 and TRBJ2-1; 10 nucleotides line up with TRBD2. Germline V gives CDR1 MGHRA, CDR2 YSYEKL. This CDR3 comprises 16 residues. Trimming removed 4 bases from V and 5 bases from J; junction bases left unmatched: 8. CDR3 loop: CASSPISAGGDNEQFF. The CDR3 nucleotides are TGCGCCAGCAGCCCCATATCAGCGGGAGGGGACAATGAGCAGTTCTTC.

The V and J genes are TRBV5-5 and TRBJ2-3; 7 nucleotides align to TRBD1. The V and J ends lost 3 bases and 2 bases, in that order; junction bases with no gene match: 3. Germline CDR1 and CDR2: SGHKS and YYEKEE (reference sequence). CDR3 length: 14 residues. DNA for the CDR3: TGTGCCAGCAGCTGGGACAGTCTCACAGATACGCAGTATTTT. Residues: CASSWDSLTDTQYF. The variable domain in full, with the rest retrieved from reference TRBV5-5 and TRBJ2-3, is DAGVTQSPTHLIKTRGQQVTLRCSPISGHKSVSWYQQVLGQGPQFIFQYYEKEERGRGNFPDRFSARQFPNYSSELNVNALLLGDSALYLCASSWDSLTDTQYFGPGTRLTVL.

The chain joins TRBV7-2 to TRBJ2-1; 10 bases are shared with TRBD1. The germline V gene encodes CDR1 SGHTA and CDR2 FQGNSA. This CDR3 has 15 amino acids. The V gene end was trimmed by 2 bases and the J gene end by 7 bases; junction bases not matched to a gene: 5. The CDR3 reads CASSLQGQGGNEQFF. The CDR3 region has the DNA TGTGCCAGCAGCTTACAAGGACAGGGGGGTAATGAGCAGTTCTTC.

This clonotype was recorded at least ten times. V gene TRBV20-1 combines with J gene TRBJ2-7; D is tentatively TRBD1 or TRBD2 (6 bases each). Germline values: CDR1 DFQATT, CDR2 SNEGSKA (reference sequence). The CDR3 runs to 15 residues. V lost 5 bases and J lost 0, with 17 bases in between. The CDR3 sequence: CSAYLGGRHSYEQYF. Here the CDR3 DNA reads TGCAGTGCTTACCTTGGGGGGCGCCACTCCTACGAGCAGTACTTC.

The chain combines TRBV28 with TRBJ2-3, with a weak D call TRBD2 (6 bases). The CDR3 covers 18 residues. Trimming took 4 bases from V and 1 from J, leaving 21 bases between them. Germline lookup yields CDR1 MDHEN and CDR2 SYDVKM. The CDR3 region has the DNA TGTGCCAGCAGTTCTTACGGACGTAGCGGAGGAGGCACAGATACGCAGTATTTT. Translated, it gives CASSSYGRSGGGTDTQYF.